A selection of T cell receptor beta chains follows, all from one sample in a study of cytomegalovirus exposure and HLA in healthy donors. Profiling relied on immunoSEQ multiplex PCR, and the TCRdb table lists in-frame clones only, not all of them. The sample lists 100,000 to 150,000 clones; approximately 78% were seen once. Sequenced input: PBMCs. The origin of the receptors is a woman aged 45-65 years in good health and CMV-seropositive. CDR3s include the opening cysteine and the closing phenylalanine or tryptophan. The D gene is left open where the match is weak. Size is stated for part of the rows, as once, few or many counts, or as a class when the clone is expanded.

>TRBV7-9|NA|TRBJ2-5|NA
TGTGCCAGCAGCTCCCTTACAGGATTCCAAGAGACCCAGTACTTC
CASSSLTGFQETQYF
>TRBV5-4|TRBD1|TRBJ1-2|few
TGTGCCAGCAGCTTGTGTGCACCCCCCGCAGGGGGCGCAAATGGCTACACCTTC
CASSLCAPPAGGANGYTF
>TRBV29-1|NA|TRBJ1-2|NA
TGCAGCGTTACCTCCGGACCCTTTCGGTCGGGGTCCGGCTACACCTTC
CSVTSGPFRSGSGYTF
>TRBV20-1|NA|TRBJ2-1|few
TGCAGTGCAGGGCATGGAGGTGAGCAGTTCTTC
CSAGHGGEQFF
>TRBV5-1|TRBD2|TRBJ2-7|NA
TGCGCCAGCAGCGACCAGCAAGGGACTAGCGAGCAGTACTTC
CASSDQQGTSEQYF
>TRBV14|TRBD2|TRBJ2-1|NA
TGTGCCAGCAGCCAACGACCGGGACTAGCGGGAGGCACTTCAAATGAGCAGTTCTTC
CASSQRPGLAGGTSNEQFF
>TRBV15|TRBD1|TRBJ1-1|NA
TGTGCCACCAGCAGAGATCTGCAGGGGGCGGGGGCTTTCTTT
CATSRDLQGAGAFF
>TRBV28|NA|TRBJ2-3|NA
TGTGCCAGCGGAAGGGGAGGCACGCAGTATTTT
CASGRGGTQYF
>TRBV28|NA|TRBJ2-2|NA
TGTGCCTCGGAAGGTATGCCGCGGGACACCGGGGAGCTGTTTTTT
CASEGMPRDTGELFF
>TRBV7-3|NA|TRBJ1-1|NA
TGTGCCAGCAGCCCACAGGGGAACACTGAAGCTTTCTTT
CASSPQGNTEAFF
>TRBV7-8|NA|TRBJ1-1|NA
TGTGCCAGCAGCTTATTCATCGGCACTGAAGCTTTCTTT
CASSLFIGTEAFF
>TRBV6-1|NA|TRBJ2-4|NA
TGTGCCAGCAGTGAAGCGGGGACTCATAGGAAGGCCAAAAACATTCAGTACTTC
CASSEAGTHRKAKNIQYF
>TRBV11-2|TRBD2|TRBJ2-3|many
TGTGCCAGCAGTTTCTCCGGGACTAGCGGGTATTTT
CASSFSGTSGYF
>TRBV7-8|NA|TRBJ1-2|NA
TGTGCCAGCAGCGCTCGACTGGTTAACTATGGCTACACCTTC
CASSARLVNYGYTF
>TRBV9|NA|TRBJ2-3|NA
TGTGCCAGCAGCGCACAGGGTCACACAGATACGCAGTATTTT
CASSAQGHTDTQYF
>TRBV5-1|NA|TRBJ1-1|NA
TGCGCCAGCAGCTTGGACATATACACTGAAGCTTTCTTT
CASSLDIYTEAFF
>TRBV7-9|TRBD2|TRBJ2-7|NA
TGTGCCAGCAGCCAGTTTAGCGGGAGGCTCTCCTACGAGCAGTACTTC
CASSQFSGRLSYEQYF
>TRBV28|TRBD1|TRBJ1-5|NA
TGTGCCGGTCGACAGGGGATCAATCAGCCCCAGCATTTT
CAGRQGINQPQHF
>TRBV9|TRBD2|TRBJ2-1|NA
TGTGCCAGCAGCGAAGGGGCTAGCGGCATATACAATGAGCAGTTCTTC
CASSEGASGIYNEQFF
>TRBV5-1|NA|TRBJ1-2|NA
TGCGCCAGCAGCCCACAGGGAGTTGGCTACACCTTC
CASSPQGVGYTF
>TRBV5-1|TRBD1|TRBJ2-5|NA
TGCGCCAGCAGCGATGCGACAGGGGCCTACCAAGAGACCCAGTACTTC
CASSDATGAYQETQYF
>TRBV27|NA|TRBJ2-2|NA
TGTGCCAGCAGTTTGTCCAGGAACACCGGGGAGCTGTTTTTT
CASSLSRNTGELFF
>TRBV2|TRBD2|TRBJ2-2|NA
TGTGCCAGCGCGGGGGGCGCGAACACCGGGGAGCTGTTTTTT
CASAGGANTGELFF
>TRBV11-2|NA|TRBJ2-7|NA
TGTGCCAGCAGCTCTCTGAGTGGACTCCCTAGGTCCTACGAGCAGTACTTC
CASSSLSGLPRSYEQYF
>TRBV4-1|TRBD2|TRBJ2-2|NA
TGCGCCAGCAGCCAAGGTAGAGCTAGCGGGATAACCGGGGAGCTGTTTTTT
CASSQGRASGITGELFF
>TRBV5-1|TRBD2|TRBJ2-5|NA
TGCGCCAGCAGCTTCGCGGCTAGCGGGAGTGGGGAGACCCAGTACTTC
CASSFAASGSGETQYF
>TRBV5-1|TRBD1|TRBJ2-5|NA
TGCGCCAGCAGCCCCGGGACAGGGGGGTACCAAGAGACCCAGTACTTC
CASSPGTGGYQETQYF
>TRBV28|TRBD2|TRBJ2-1|NA
TGTGCCAGCAGTTTTGGGCTTGCGTATAGCCTCGGGAGGGTTGACTATGAGCAGTTCTTC
CASSFGLAYSLGRVDYEQFF
>TRBV5-4|TRBD1|TRBJ2-5|NA
TGTGCCAGCAGCTTGGCACTATCGGACAGGGGATTAGGGGAGACCCAGTACTTC
CASSLALSDRGLGETQYF
>TRBV7-9|NA|TRBJ2-2|NA
TGTGCCAGCAGCTTAGGTCGGACTACGAACACCGGGGAGCTGTTTTTT
CASSLGRTTNTGELFF
>TRBV6-6|TRBD1|TRBJ2-2|NA
TGTGCCAGCAGTCTACGACAGGGGGCTGATGGGGAGCTGTTTTTT
CASSLRQGADGELFF
>TRBV28|NA|TRBJ2-1|NA
TGTGCCAGCAGTTTGAACCAACTAGCTGTGTCCTACAATGAGCAGTTCTTC
CASSLNQLAVSYNEQFF
>TRBV27|NA|TRBJ1-2|NA
TGTGCCAGCAGTTTATCAGCAGACTACTATGGCTACACCTTC
CASSLSADYYGYTF
>TRBV10-3|NA|TRBJ1-4|NA
TGTGCCATCAGTGAGCGCAACCCACCCCGGGTCAATGAAAAACTGTTTTTT
CAISERNPPRVNEKLFF
>TRBV12-5|NA|TRBJ2-7|NA
TGTGCTAGTGGCAAGGACAGATACGAGCAGTACTTC
CASGKDRYEQYF
>TRBV6-6|TRBD1|TRBJ1-1|NA
TGTGCCAGCAGTTACGGGGGCAGGGGGCTATCCACTGAAGCTTTCTTT
CASSYGGRGLSTEAFF
>TRBV7-9|NA|TRBJ2-7|few
TGTGCCAGCAGCATCCGGGACAACTACGAGCAGTACTTC
CASSIRDNYEQYF
>TRBV7-9|NA|TRBJ2-7|NA
TGTTCCAGCAGCGGTCGGCGGGGAGACGGTAACGAGCAGTACTTC
CSSSGRRGDGNEQYF